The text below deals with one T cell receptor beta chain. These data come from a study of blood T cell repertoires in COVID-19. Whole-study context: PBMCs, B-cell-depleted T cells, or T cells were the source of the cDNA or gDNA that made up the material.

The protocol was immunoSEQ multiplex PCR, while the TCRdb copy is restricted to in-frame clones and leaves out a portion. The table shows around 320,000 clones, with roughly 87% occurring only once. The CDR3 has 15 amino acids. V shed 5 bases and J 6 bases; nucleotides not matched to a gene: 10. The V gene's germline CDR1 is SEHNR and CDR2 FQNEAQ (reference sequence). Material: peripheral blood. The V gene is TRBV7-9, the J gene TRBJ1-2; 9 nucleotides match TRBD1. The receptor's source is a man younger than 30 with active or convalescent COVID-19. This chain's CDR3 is CASSGLGTGMHGYTF. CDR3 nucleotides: TGTGCCAGCAGCGGACTCGGGACAGGGATGCATGGCTACACCTTC.